There are a few counts of the clone carrying this T cell receptor beta chain. Its antigen remains unknown. The sample originates from a study of T-cell memory formation after mild COVID-19. CDR3 size: 13 residues. Germline V gene sequence: CDR1 MNHEY, CDR2 SVGEGT. V lost 6 bases to trimming and J lost 3 bases, with 12 bases between them. Study findings and constraints: Researchers report contracting CD4+ clones mostly in CM and EM, with CD8+ clones in EMRA. Contracting clones from day 15 to 85 had balanced CD4/CD8; later expanders favoured CD4+. The finding that pre-infection memory included some responding clones suggested that cross-reactive memory joined.

Barcoded TCR alpha and TCR beta cDNA libraries with UMIs came from 5'RACE using constant-segment primers. TCRdb called the 5' RACE reads again in MiXCR, with one record for every CDR3 protein. The sample has about 350,000 distinct CDR3 sequences, about an eighth seen once. This TCR was recovered from a man between 18 and 29 years old who had mild COVID-19 (a few samples of this study predate the infection). Cell type and time point are not known. The sequenced material came from PBMCs or a T cell subset sorted from them (not recorded which). The chain couples TRBV6-2 or TRBV6-3 to TRBJ2-7, with D possibly being TRBD1 or TRBD2 (5 bases each). Written as DNA, the CDR3 is TGTGCCAGCAGCGAATGGGACGGCTACGAGCAGTACGTC. It yields the protein CASSEWDGYEQYV.